This T cell receptor beta chain was sequenced during a study of immune evolution from preneoplasia to lung adenocarcinoma. Study-wide points: Compared with EGFR-mutant or double wild-type lesions, KRAS-mutant nodules were more clonal. From normal lung to invasive adenocarcinoma, top clone frequencies appeared to decrease. Later-stage lesions seemingly showed higher T cell density and diversity than normal lung.

This clone was counted a few times. The antigen is not known. CDR1 and CDR2 (germline): SGHDT, YYEEEE. Germline trimming cut 3 bases from V and 1 base from J; bases unmatched to any gene: 7. The CDR3 sequence is 17 residues long. Macro-dissection enriched premalignant or tumor cells before nucleic acid extraction. The table came from immunoSEQ multiplex PCR; TCRdb's copy has only in-frame clones and leaves some out. The data hold 3,500 or so clones, with almost 85% observed a single time. The chain recombines TRBV5-6 with TRBJ2-1; 10 bases fit TRBD2. The sequencing input was FFPE invasive lung adenocarcinoma tissue. The receptor comes from a person aged 45 to 59 with lung adenocarcinoma. The DNA for the CDR3 is TGTGCCAGCAGCTGGACGATAGCGGGAGGATCCTACAATGAGCAGTTCTTC. Protein: CASSWTIAGGSYNEQFF.